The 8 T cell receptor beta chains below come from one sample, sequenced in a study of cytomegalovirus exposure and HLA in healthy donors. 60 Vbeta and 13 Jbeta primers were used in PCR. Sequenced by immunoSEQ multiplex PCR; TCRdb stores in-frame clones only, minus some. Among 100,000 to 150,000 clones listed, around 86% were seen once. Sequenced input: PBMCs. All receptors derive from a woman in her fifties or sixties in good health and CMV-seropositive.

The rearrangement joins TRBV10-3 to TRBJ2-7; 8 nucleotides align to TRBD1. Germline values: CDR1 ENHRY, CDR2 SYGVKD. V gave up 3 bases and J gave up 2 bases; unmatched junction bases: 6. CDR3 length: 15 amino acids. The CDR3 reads CAISEPGGETYEQYF. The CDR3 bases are TGTGCCATCAGTGAACCAGGGGGCGAGACCTACGAGCAGTACTTC.

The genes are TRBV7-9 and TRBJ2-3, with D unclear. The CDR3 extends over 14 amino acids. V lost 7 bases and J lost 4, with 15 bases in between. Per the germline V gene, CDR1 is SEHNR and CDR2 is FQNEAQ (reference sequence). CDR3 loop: CASTYYGPADTQYF. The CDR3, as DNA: TGTGCCAGCACTTATTATGGCCCTGCAGATACGCAGTATTTT.

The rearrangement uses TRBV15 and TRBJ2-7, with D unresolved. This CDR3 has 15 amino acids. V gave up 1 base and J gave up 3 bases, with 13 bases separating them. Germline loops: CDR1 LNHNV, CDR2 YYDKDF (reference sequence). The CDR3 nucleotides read TGTGCCACCAGCAGAGGTCAGGATCACGTCTACGAGCAGTACTTC. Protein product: CATSRGQDHVYEQYF. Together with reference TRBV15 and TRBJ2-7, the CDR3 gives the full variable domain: DAMVIQNPRYQVTQFGKPVTLSCSQTLNHNVMYWYQQKSSQAPKLLFHYYDKDFNNEADTPDNFQSRRPNTSFCFLDIRSPGLGDTAMYLCATSRGQDHVYEQYFGPGTRLTVT.

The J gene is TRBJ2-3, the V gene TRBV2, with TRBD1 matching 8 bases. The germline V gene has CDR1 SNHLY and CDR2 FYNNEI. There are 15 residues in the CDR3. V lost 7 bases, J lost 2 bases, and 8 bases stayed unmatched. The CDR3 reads CASNGPGGPTDTQYF. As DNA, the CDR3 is TGTGCCAGCAACGGGCCAGGGGGCCCCACAGATACGCAGTATTTT.

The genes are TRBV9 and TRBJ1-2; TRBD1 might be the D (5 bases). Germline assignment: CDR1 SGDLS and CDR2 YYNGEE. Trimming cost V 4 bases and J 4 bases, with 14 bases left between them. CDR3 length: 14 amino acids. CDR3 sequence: CASSPNRNSYGYTF. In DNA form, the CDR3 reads TGTGCCAGCAGCCCGAACAGGAACTCCTATGGCTACACCTTC.

The chain's CDR3 is CASSRRVSPLHF. CDR3 DNA: TGTGCCAGCAGTCGACGGGTCTCACCCCTCCACTTT. The V call is TRBV6-6, the J call TRBJ1-6; no clear D gene. Trimming removed 5 bases at V and 10 bases at J, with 9 bases between. CDR1 and CDR2 (germline): MNHNY, SVGAGI (reference sequence). The CDR3 extends over 12 amino acids.

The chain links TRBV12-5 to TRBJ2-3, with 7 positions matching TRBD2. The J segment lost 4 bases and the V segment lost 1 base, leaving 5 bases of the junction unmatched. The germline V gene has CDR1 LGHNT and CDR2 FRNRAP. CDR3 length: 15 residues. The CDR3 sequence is CASGLDVAGADTQYF. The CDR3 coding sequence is TGTGCTAGTGGTTTGGACGTAGCGGGCGCAGATACGCAGTATTTT.

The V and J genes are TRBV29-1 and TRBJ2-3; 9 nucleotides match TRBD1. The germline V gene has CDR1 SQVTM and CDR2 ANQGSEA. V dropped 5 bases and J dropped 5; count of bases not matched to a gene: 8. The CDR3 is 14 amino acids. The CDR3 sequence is CSVISGTGIDTQYF. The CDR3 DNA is TGCAGCGTTATATCCGGGACAGGGATAGATACGCAGTATTTT.